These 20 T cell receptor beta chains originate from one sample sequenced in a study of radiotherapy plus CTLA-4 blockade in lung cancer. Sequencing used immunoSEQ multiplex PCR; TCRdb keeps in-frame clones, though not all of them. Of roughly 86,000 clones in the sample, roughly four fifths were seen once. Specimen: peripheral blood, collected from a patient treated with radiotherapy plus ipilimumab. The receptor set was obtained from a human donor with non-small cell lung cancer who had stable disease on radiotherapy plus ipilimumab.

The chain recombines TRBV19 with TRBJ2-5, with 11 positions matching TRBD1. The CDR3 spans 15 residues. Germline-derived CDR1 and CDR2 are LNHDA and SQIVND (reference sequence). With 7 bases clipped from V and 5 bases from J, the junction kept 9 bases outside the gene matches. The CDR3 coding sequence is TGTGCCAGTACCGCCGGGACAGGGGGACGGGAGACCCAGTACTTC. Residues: CASTAGTGGRETQYF.

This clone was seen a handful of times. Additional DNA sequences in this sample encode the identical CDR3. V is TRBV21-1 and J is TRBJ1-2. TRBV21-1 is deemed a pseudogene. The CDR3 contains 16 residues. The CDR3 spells CASSKPDHPSDYGYTF. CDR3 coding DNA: TGTGCCAGCAGCAAACCGGACCATCCTTCGGACTATGGCTACACCTTC.

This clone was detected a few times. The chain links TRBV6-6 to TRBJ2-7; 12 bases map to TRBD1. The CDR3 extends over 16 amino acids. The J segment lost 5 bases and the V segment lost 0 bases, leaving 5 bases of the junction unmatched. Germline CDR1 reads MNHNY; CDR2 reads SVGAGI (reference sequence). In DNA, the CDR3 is TGTGCCAGCAGTTACTCTCCGGGGACAGGGGGCAACGAGCAGTACTTC. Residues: CASSYSPGTGGNEQYF.

The CDR3: CASSSGVGTGGTDTQYF. CDR3 coding DNA: TGTGCCAGCAGCTCCGGGGTGGGGACAGGGGGCACAGATACGCAGTATTTT. This rearrangement joins TRBV7-9 to TRBJ2-3; 10 bases match TRBD1. This CDR3 is 17 amino acids long. Germline V CDR1 and CDR2: SEHNR, FQNEAQ (reference sequence). Germline trimming cut 4 bases from V and 1 base from J; bases unmatched to any gene: 8.

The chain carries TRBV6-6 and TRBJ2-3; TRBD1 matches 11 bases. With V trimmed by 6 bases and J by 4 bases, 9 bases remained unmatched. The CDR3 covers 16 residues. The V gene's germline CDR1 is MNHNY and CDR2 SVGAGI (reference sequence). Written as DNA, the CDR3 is TGTGCCAGCAGCCCCCGGGGGGGACAGGGGGCAGATACGCAGTATTTT. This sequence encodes CASSPRGGQGADTQYF.

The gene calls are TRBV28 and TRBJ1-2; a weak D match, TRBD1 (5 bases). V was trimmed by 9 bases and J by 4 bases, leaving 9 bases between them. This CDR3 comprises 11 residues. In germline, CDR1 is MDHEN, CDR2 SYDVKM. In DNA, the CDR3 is TGTGCCAGTCATGGGGGCTATGGCTACACCTTC. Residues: CASHGGYGYTF.

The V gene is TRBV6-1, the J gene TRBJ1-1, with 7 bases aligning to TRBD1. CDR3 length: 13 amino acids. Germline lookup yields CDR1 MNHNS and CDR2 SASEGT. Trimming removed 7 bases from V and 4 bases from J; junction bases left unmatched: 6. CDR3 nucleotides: TGTGCCAGCACCCCATCAGGGGGCACTGAAGCTTTCTTT. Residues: CASTPSGGTEAFF.

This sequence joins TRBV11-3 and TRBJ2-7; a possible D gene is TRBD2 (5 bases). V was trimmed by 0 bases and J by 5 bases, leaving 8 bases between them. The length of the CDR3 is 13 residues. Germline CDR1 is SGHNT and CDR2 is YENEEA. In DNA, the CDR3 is TGTGCCAGCAGCTTAGATAGCGACCACGAGCAGTACTTC. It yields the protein CASSLDSDHEQYF.

The CDR3 coding sequence is TGTGCCTGGAGTCCTAAATCAAATCAGCCCCAGCATTTT. It yields the protein CAWSPKSNQPQHF. The V and J genes are TRBV30 and TRBJ1-5; D not resolved. Germline V gene lookup returns CDR1 GTSNPN and CDR2 SVGIG (reference sequence). Trimming took off 2 bases at V and 4 bases at J, with 9 bases between the two ends. The CDR3 consists of 13 residues.

CDR3 loop: CASSLGRAGEDTQYF. As DNA, the CDR3 is TGTGCCAGCAGCTTAGGGCGCGCGGGGGAAGATACGCAGTATTTT. The chain employs TRBV7-9 and TRBJ2-3, with 7 nucleotides matching TRBD2. The CDR3 runs to 15 residues. Trimming at V came to 1 base and at J to 5 bases, leaving 6 bases not matched to a gene. The germline gives CDR1 SEHNR, CDR2 FQNEAQ (reference sequence).

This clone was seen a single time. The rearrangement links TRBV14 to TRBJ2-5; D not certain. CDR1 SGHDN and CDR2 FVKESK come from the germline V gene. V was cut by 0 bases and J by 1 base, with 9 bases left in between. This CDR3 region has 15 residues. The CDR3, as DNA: TGTGCCAGCAGCCAAGATCGGGTCAGCCAAGAGACCCAGTACTTC. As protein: CASSQDRVSQETQYF.

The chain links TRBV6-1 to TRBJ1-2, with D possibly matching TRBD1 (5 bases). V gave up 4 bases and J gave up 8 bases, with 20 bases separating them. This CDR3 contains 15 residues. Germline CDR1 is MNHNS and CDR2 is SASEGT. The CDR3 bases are TGTGCCAGCAGTGGGGGGACGCAGCCCCCTAGGGGCTACACCTTC. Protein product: CASSGGTQPPRGYTF.

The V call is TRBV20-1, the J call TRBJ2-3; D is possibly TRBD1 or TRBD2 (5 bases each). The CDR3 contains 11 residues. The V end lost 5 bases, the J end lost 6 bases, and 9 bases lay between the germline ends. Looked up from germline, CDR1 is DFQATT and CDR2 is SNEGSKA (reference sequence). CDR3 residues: CSAAEGDTQYF. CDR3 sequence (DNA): TGCAGTGCTGCCGAGGGGGATACGCAGTATTTT.

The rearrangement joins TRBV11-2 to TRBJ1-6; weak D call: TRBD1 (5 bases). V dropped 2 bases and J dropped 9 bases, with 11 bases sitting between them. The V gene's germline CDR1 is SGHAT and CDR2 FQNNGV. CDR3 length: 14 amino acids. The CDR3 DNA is TGTGCCAGCAGCTTATTCCAGGGCGGTTCACCCCTCCACTTT. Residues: CASSLFQGGSPLHF.

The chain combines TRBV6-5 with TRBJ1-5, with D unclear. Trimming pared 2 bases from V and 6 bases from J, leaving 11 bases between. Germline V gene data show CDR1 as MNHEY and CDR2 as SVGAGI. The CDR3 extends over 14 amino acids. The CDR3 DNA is TGTGCCAGCAGTTACACGGGAACGGGTCAGCCCCAGCATTTT. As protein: CASSYTGTGQPQHF.

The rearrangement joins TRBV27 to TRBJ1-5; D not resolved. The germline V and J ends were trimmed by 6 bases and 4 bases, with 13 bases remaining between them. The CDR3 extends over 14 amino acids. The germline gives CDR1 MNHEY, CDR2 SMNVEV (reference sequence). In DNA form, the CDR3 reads TGTGCCAGCAGCAGCCCGCTCTCGAATCAGCCCCAGCATTTT. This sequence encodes CASSSPLSNQPQHF.

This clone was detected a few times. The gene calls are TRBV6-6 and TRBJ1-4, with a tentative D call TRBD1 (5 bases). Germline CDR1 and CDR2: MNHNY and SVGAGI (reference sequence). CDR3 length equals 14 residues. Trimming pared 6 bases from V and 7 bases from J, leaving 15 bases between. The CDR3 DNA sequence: TGTGCCAGCAGCCGCGTGGGGGAGCGTGAAAAACTGTTTTTT. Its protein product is CASSRVGEREKLFF.

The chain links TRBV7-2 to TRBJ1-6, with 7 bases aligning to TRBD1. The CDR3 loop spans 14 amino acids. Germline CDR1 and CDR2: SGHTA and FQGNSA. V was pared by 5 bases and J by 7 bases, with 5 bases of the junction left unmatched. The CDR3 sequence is CASSRDSGNSPLHF. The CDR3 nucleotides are TGTGCCAGCAGCCGGGACAGCGGAAATTCACCCCTCCACTTT.

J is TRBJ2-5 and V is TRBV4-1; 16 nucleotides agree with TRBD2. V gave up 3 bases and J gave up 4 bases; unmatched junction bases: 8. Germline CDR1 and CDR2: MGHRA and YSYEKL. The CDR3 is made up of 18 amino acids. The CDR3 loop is CASSQGLAGGPVSETQYF. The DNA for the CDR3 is TGCGCCAGCAGCCAGGGACTAGCGGGGGGGCCGGTATCAGAGACCCAGTACTTC.

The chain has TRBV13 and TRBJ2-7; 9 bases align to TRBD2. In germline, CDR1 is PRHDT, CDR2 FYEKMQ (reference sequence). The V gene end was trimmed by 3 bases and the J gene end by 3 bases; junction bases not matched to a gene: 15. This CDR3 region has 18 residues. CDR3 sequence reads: CASSLASGVAGGIYEQYF. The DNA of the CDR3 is TGTGCCAGCAGCTTGGCTAGCGGGGTCGCGGGGGGCATCTACGAGCAGTACTTC.